This T cell receptor (beta chain) derives from a study of CD8+CD57+ T cells in acquired aplastic anemia. On the study more broadly: Across the sorted CD4+ and CD8+ cells, DNA amounts averaged roughly 3 ug.

Genomic DNA provided the template from which TCR beta VDJ and CDR3 profiles were obtained. TCRdb used MiXCR to reprocess the reads, holding one entry per CDR3 protein. The profile shows 200,000 to 300,000 distinct CDR3 sequences, around 45% of them singletons. It was patients with CD8+CD57+ cell expansion by flow cytometry who were chosen for sequencing. Points from the study as a whole: Patients and controls shared under 30 CD8+ CDR3 sequences, highly expressed in patients.

On this clonotype: Its antigen is not identified.

This TCR came from a human donor with aplastic anemia. Sequences were obtained from sorted CD4+, CD8+, or CD8+CD57+ T cells (not recorded which) from PBMCs.

CDR3 sequence (DNA): TGTGCCAGCAGTTACGGGGCTCTGGGCCAAGAGACCCAGTACTTC. It is translated as CASSYGALGQETQYF. The chain has TRBV6-5 and TRBJ2-5; D may be TRBD1 (5 bases). The CDR3 runs to 15 residues. Trimming shortened V by 2 bases and J by 1 base, and 11 bases separated the two germline ends. The V gene's germline CDR1 is MNHEY and CDR2 SVGAGI.